This TCR beta chain appears in the sequencing data of a study of T cell responses to AZD1222 COVID-19 vaccine. To note about this clone: Its target is not known.

Per the germline V gene, CDR1 is LNHDA and CDR2 is SQIVND (reference sequence). Between the trimmed V and J ends, which lost 0 bases and 5 bases, there was a span of 13 bases. CDR3 length equals 15 residues. The table came from immunoSEQ multiplex PCR; TCRdb's copy has only in-frame clones and leaves some out. The table lists about 170,000 clones, approximately 90% of them singletons, with approximately 2.5% in the top ten. Study conclusions and caveats: Clonal diversity was possibly underestimated, and white British individuals and females predominated among donors. After two AZD1222 doses, spike-specific TCR breadth and depth rose versus day 0. Vaccine-associated CD4 TCRs ranged over spike, dominating at 160-218 and 743-854.

V usage is TRBV19 and J usage is TRBJ2-5; D is uncertain. The sequencing here drew on peripheral blood, taken on day 0 of AZD1222 vaccination. This sequence originates from an adult in good health. CDR3 sequence reads: CASSIDLAAQETQYF. The CDR3, as DNA: TGTGCCAGTAGTATAGATCTTGCAGCACAGGAGACCCAGTACTTC.